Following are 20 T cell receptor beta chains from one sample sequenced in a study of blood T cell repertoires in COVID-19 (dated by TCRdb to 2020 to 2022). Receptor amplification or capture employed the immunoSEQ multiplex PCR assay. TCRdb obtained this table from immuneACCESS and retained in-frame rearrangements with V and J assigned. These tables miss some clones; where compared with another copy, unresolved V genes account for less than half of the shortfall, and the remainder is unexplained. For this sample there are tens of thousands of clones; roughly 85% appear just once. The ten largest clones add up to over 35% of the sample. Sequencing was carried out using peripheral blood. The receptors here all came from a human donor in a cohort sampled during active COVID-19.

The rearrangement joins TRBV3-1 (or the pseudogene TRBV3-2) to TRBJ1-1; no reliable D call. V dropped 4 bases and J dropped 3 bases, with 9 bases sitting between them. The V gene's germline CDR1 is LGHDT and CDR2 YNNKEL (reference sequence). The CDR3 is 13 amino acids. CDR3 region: CASSPYTDTEAFF. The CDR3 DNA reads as TGTGCCAGCAGCCCCTACACAGACACTGAAGCTTTCTTT.

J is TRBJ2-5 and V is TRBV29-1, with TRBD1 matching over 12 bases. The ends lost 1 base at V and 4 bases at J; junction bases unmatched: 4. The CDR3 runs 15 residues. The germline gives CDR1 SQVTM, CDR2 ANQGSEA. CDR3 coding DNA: TGCAGCGTTGAAGGGGGACAGGGGGCAGGAGAGACCCAGTACTTC. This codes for CSVEGGQGAGETQYF.

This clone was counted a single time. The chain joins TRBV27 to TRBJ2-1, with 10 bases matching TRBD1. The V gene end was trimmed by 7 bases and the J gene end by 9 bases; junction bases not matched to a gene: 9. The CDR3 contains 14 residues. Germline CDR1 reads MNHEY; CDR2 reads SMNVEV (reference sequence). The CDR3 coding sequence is TGTGCCAGCACCTCTCGACAGGGGGCGGGTGAGCAGTTCTTC. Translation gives CASTSRQGAGEQFF.

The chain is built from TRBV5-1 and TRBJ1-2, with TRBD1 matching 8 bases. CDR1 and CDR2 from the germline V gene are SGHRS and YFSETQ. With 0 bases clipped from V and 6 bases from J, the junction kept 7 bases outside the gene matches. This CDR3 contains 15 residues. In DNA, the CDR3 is TGCGCCAGCAGCTTGGGAACGGACAGGGAAAATGGCTACACCTTC. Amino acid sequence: CASSLGTDRENGYTF.

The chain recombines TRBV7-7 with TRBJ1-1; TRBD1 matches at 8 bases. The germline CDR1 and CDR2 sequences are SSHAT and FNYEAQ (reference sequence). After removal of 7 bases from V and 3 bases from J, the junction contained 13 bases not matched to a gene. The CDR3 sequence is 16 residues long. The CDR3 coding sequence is TGTGCCAGCACCGTAACCCCACTCAGGGGGCACACTGAAGCTTTCTTT. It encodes CASTVTPLRGHTEAFF.

The chain's CDR3 is CAITEDRDSGYTF. The DNA of the CDR3 is TGTGCCATCACCGAGGACAGGGACAGCGGCTACACCTTC. The genes are TRBV10-3 and TRBJ1-2; 8 nucleotides line up with TRBD1. This CDR3 has 13 residues. In germline, CDR1 is ENHRY, CDR2 SYGVKD. The ends lost 7 bases at V and 8 bases at J; junction bases unmatched: 9.

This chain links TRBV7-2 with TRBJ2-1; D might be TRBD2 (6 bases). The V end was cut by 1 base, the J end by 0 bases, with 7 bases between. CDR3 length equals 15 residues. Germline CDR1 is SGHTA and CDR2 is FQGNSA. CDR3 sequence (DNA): TGTGCCAGCAGCTTAGTGGGAGGCTCCTACAATGAGCAGTTCTTC. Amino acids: CASSLVGGSYNEQFF.

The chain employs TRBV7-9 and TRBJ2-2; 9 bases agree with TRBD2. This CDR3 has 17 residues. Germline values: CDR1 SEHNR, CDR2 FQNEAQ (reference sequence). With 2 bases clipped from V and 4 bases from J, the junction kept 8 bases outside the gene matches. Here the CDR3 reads CASSLFGGRGITGELFF. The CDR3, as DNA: TGTGCCAGCAGCTTATTCGGCGGGAGGGGAATCACCGGGGAGCTGTTTTTT.

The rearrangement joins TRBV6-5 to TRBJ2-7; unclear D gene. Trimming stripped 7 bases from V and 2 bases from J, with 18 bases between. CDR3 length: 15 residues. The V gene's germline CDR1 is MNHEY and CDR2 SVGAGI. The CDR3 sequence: CASTPGSTRTYEQYF. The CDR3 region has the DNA TGTGCCAGCACTCCCGGGTCGACCCGGACCTACGAGCAGTACTTC.

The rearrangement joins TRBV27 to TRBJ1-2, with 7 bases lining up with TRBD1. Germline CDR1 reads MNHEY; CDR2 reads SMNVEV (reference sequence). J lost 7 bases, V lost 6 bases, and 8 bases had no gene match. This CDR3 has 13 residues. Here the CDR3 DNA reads TGTGCCAGCAGGAGACAGGGCATGGGTGGCTACACCTTC. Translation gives CASRRQGMGGYTF.

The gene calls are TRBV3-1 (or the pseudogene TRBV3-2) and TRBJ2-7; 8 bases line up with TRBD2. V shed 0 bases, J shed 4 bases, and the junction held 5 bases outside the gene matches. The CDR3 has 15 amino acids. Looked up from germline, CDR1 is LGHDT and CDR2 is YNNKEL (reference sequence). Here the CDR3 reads CASSQENSGAYEQYF. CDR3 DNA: TGTGCCAGCAGCCAAGAGAATAGCGGGGCTTACGAGCAGTACTTC.

CDR3 DNA: TGTGCCAGCGGTGGGACAGGCGCAACCTACGAGCAGTACTTC. Translating gives CASGGTGATYEQYF. The chain combines TRBV28 with TRBJ2-7; 8 bases are shared with TRBD1. The J segment lost 2 bases and the V segment lost 8 bases, leaving 8 bases of the junction unmatched. The CDR3 consists of 14 residues. Per germline, CDR1 MDHEN and CDR2 SYDVKM. Full variable domain (missing parts from reference TRBV28 and TRBJ2-7): DVKVTQSSRYLVKRTGEKVFLECVQDMDHENMFWYRQDPGLGLRLIYFSYDVKMKEKGDIPEGYSVSREKKERFSLILESASTNQTSMYLCASGGTGATYEQYFGPGTRLTVT.

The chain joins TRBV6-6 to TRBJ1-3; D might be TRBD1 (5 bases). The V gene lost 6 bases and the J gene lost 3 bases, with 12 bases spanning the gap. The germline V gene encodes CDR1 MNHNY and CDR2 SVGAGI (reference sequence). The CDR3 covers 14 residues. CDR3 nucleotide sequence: TGTGCCAGCAGACTGGGGGGGGTTGGAAACACCATATATTTT. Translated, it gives CASRLGGVGNTIYF.

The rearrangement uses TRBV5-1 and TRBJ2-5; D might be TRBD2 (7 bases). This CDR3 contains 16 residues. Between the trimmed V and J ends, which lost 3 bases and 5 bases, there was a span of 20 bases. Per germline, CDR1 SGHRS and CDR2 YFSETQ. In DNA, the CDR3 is TGCGCCAGCAGCTCAGGACTCGCGGGGGCGGGGGAGACCCAGTACTTC. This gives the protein CASSSGLAGAGETQYF.

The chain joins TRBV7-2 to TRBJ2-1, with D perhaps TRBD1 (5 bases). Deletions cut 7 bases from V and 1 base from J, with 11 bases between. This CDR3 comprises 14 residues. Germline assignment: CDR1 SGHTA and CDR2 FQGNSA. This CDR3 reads CASTPDSSYNEQFF. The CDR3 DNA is TGTGCCAGCACCCCAGACAGTTCCTACAATGAGCAGTTCTTC.

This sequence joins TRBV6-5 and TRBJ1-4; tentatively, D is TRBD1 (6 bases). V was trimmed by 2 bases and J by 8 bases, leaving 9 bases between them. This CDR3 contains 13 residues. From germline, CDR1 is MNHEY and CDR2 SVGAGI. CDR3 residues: CASSYLDSEKLFF. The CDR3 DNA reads TGTGCCAGCAGTTACCTGGACAGCGAAAAACTGTTTTTT.

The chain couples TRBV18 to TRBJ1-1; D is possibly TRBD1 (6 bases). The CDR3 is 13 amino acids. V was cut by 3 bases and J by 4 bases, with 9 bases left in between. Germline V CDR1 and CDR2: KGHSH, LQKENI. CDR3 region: CASSPRGATEAFF. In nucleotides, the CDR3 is TGTGCCAGCTCACCCCGGGGGGCCACTGAAGCTTTCTTT.

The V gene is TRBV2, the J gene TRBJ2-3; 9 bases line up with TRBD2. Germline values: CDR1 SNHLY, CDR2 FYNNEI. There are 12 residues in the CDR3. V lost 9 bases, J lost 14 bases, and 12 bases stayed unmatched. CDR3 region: CASGLAPTGGYF. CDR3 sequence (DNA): TGTGCCAGTGGACTAGCGCCCACCGGGGGGTATTTT. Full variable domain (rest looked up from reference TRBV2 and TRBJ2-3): EPEVTQTPSHQVTQMGQEVILRCVPISNHLYFYWYRQILGQKVEFLVSFYNNEISEKSEIFDDQFSVERPDGSNFTLKIRSTKLEDSAMYFCASGLAPTGGYFGPGTRLTVL.

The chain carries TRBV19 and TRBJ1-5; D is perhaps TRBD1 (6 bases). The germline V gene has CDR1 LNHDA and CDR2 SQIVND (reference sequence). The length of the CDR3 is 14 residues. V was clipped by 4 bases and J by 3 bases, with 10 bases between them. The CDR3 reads CASSTGHINQPQHF. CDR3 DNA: TGTGCCAGTAGTACGGGACACATCAATCAGCCCCAGCATTTT.

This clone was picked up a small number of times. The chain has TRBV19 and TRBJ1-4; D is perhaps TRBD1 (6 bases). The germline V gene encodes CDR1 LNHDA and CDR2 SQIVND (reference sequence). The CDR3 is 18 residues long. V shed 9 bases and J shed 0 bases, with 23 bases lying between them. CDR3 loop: CASKNNRERVATNEKLFF. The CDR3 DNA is TGTGCCAGCAAAAATAACAGGGAAAGGGTTGCAACTAATGAAAAACTGTTTTTT.